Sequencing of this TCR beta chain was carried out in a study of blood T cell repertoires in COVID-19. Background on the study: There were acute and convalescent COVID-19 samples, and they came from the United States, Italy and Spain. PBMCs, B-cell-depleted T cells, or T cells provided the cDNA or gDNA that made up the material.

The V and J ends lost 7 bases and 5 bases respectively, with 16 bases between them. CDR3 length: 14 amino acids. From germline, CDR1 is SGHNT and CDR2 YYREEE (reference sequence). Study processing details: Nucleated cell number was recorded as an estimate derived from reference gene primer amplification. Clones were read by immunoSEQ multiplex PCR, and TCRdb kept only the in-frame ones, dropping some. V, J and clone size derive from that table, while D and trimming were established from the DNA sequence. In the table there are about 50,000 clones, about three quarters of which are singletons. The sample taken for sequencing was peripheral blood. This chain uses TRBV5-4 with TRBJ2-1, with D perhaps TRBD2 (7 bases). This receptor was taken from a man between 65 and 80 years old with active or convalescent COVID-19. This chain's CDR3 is CASSRGGGNNEQFF. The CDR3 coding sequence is TGTGCCAGCTCTCGCGGGGGCGGGAACAATGAGCAGTTCTTC. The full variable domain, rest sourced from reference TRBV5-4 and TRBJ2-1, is ETGVTQSPTHLIKTRGQQVTLRCSSQSGHNTVSWYQQALGQGPQFIFQYYREEENGRGNFPPRFSGLQFPNYSSELNVNALELDDSALYLCASSRGGGNNEQFFGPGTRLTVL.